This is a list of T cell receptor beta chains from one sample in a study of cytomegalovirus exposure and HLA in healthy donors. Some clones are missing from TCRdb's copy, which holds only in-frame ones; the method was immunoSEQ multiplex PCR. The repertoire holds 100,000 to 150,000 clones, with roughly four fifths as singletons. Sequencing used PBMCs. The receptor set was obtained from a male donor in good health and CMV-seropositive. Each CDR3 is given with its conserved first and last residue. A D gene is named only where the DNA matches it firmly. Expanded clones are given a class, and other clones once, few, many or no size at all.

TRBJ2-3,few,TRBV28,TRBD2,TGTGCCAGCAGTTCCCCATCTAGCGGGACTAGCACAGATACGCAGTATTTT,CASSSPSSGTSTDTQYF
TRBJ2-7,.,TRBV6-6,.,TGTGCCAGCAGTGCACTGTCCTACGAGCAGTACTTC,CASSALSYEQYF
TRBJ2-7,.,TRBV25-1,.,TGTGCCAGCAGTGAATATCGACTCCCCTACGAGCAGTACTTC,CASSEYRLPYEQYF
TRBJ2-2,few,TRBV4-3,TRBD1,TGCGCCAGCAGCCAGGGACAGGGAGCGGCCGGGGAGCTGTTTTTT,CASSQGQGAAGELFF
TRBJ2-5,.,TRBV11-3,TRBD2,TGTGCCAGCAGCCCCAGCCCGACTAGCGGGATTGGGACCCAGTACTTC,CASSPSPTSGIGTQYF
TRBJ2-2,.,TRBV28,TRBD2,TGTGCCAGCAGTCCCGGGACTAGCGGGAGTGCGAGGAGTAACACCGGGGAGCTGTTTTTT,CASSPGTSGSARSNTGELFF
TRBJ1-1,.,TRBV28,.,TGTGCCAGCAGTTTAGGGGGCCCCGAAGCTTTCTTT,CASSLGGPEAFF
TRBJ1-1,.,TRBV29-1,.,TGCAGCGGGAGGACCCTTTTAGGCACTGAAGCTTTCTTT,CSGRTLLGTEAFF
TRBJ2-7,.,TRBV5-5,.,TGTGCCAGCAGCTTGGAGGGGCTTTCCTACGAGCAGTACTTC,CASSLEGLSYEQYF
TRBJ2-7,.,TRBV4-3,.,TGCGCCAGCAGCCAGGAGACTCAACAGGTCTACGAGCAGTACTTC,CASSQETQQVYEQYF
TRBJ2-5,.,TRBV29-1,.,TGCAGCGTTGAGGAGTGGGAGACCCAGTACTTC,CSVEEWETQYF
TRBJ1-1,.,TRBV27,TRBD1,TGTGCCAGCGTTACTTTTCCAGGGGGCGGCACTGAAGCTTTCTTT,CASVTFPGGGTEAFF
TRBJ1-1,.,TRBV28,.,TGTGCCAGCATGGTGGGCACAGGGCCGAACACTGAAGCTTTCTTT,CASMVGTGPNTEAFF
TRBJ2-5,.,TRBV9,TRBD2,TGTGCCAGCAGCCAATATAGCGGGAGAGTTCAAGAGACCCAGTACTTC,CASSQYSGRVQETQYF
TRBJ1-4,.,TRBV10-3,TRBD1,TGTGCCATCAGTGAGTTTGACAGGGGGCCTGAAAAACTGCTTTTT,CAISEFDRGPEKLLF
TRBJ2-7,.,TRBV7-9,TRBD1,TGTGCCAGCAGCTTCGGGACAGGGTACTACGAGCAGTACTTC,CASSFGTGYYEQYF
TRBJ2-6,.,TRBV2,TRBD2,TGTGCCAGCAGGCGGGAGATCTCTGGGGCCAACGTCCTGACTTTC,CASRREISGANVLTF
TRBJ2-2,.,TRBV7-3,.,TGTGCCAGCAGCTTATACGAGACAATGAACACCGGGGAGCTGTTTTTT,CASSLYETMNTGELFF
TRBJ2-2,.,TRBV7-9,TRBD1,TGTGCCAGCAGCCACAGGGCGGGGACAGGACAGCTCGGGGAGCTGTTTTTT,CASSHRAGTGQLGELFF
TRBJ1-5,.,TRBV10-3,TRBD1,TGTGCCATCCGAACAGGGGCTAATCAGCCCCAGCATTTT,CAIRTGANQPQHF
TRBJ2-2,.,TRBV6-1,TRBD1,TGTGCCAGCAGTTCCGGGACAGCGAACACCGGGGAGCTGTTTTTT,CASSSGTANTGELFF
TRBJ2-2,.,TRBV28,TRBD1,TGTGCCAGCAGACTGACCGCAGGGGGCTACACCGGGGAGCTGTTTTTT,CASRLTAGGYTGELFF
TRBJ1-2,.,TRBV4-3,.,TGCGCCAGCAGCCAAGAGCTCAATGACAGGCTTGGCTACGCCTTC,CASSQELNDRLGYAF
TRBJ2-5,.,TRBV7-2,TRBD1,TGTGCCAGCAGCCGACAGGGGGCGCCGGAAGAGACCCAGTACTTC,CASSRQGAPEETQYF